Below, 32 T cell receptor beta chains from the same sample are listed, as sequenced in a study of Graves' ophthalmopathy and Graves' hyperthyroidism. CDR3 regions of TCR beta were amplified from RNA transcripts. A first-round RT-PCR used HTBI primers, followed by a second-round multiplex PCR. TCRdb re-called the multiplex PCR reads with MiXCR, one entry per CDR3 protein. The repertoire holds about 620,000 distinct CDR3 sequences, with approximately 21% as singletons. Material for sequencing was peripheral blood. The source is a woman aged 18-35 years with stable Graves' hyperthyroidism. Some clones in this sample may be carry-over from other donors' samples.

This clonotype was detected a few times. V usage is TRBV10-1 and J usage is TRBJ2-4; D call uncertain. The germline V and J ends were trimmed by 0 bases and 0 bases, with 6 bases remaining between them. The length of the CDR3 is 15 residues. Germline V gene sequence: CDR1 WNHNN, CDR2 SYGVQD (reference sequence). The CDR3 DNA reads as TGCGCCAGCAGTGAGTCTGCGGTAGCCAAAAACATTCAGTACTTC. Its protein product is CASSESAVAKNIQYF.

In this sample, this clonotype turned up many times. The chain joins TRBV6-1 to TRBJ2-7, with 8 bases aligning to TRBD1. After removal of 10 bases from V and 3 bases from J, the junction contained 5 bases not matched to a gene. Per germline, CDR1 MNHNS and CDR2 SASEGT. CDR3 length equals 12 residues. The CDR3 spells CATGQGSYEQYF. The CDR3 region has the DNA TGTGCCACCGGACAGGGTAGCTACGAGCAGTACTTC.

In this sample, this clonotype turned up many times. The chain is built from TRBV5-1 and TRBJ2-5, with 7 positions matching TRBD1. Unmatched junction bases numbered 13, after V lost 0 bases and J lost 5 bases. CDR3 length: 17 residues. Germline V gene sequence: CDR1 SGHRS, CDR2 YFSETQ. CDR3 in DNA: TGCGCCAGCAGCTTGGTTGCCTCGGGACAGAGTGGGGAGACCCAGTACTTC. This encodes CASSLVASGQSGETQYF.

The chain joins TRBV5-1 to TRBJ1-2; tentatively, D is TRBD1 (6 bases). This CDR3 has 15 residues. Deletions cut 3 bases from V and 0 bases from J, with 12 bases between. The V gene's germline CDR1 is SGHRS and CDR2 YFSETQ. Here the CDR3 DNA reads TGCGCCAGCAGCTCATCGGGACACTCTAACTATGGCTACACCTTC. Protein sequence: CASSSSGHSNYGYTF.

This clonotype was found a few times. This chain connects TRBV28 to TRBJ2-4; TRBD1 aligns across 7 bases. J was trimmed by 3 bases and V by 4 bases; bases with no gene match: 6. The CDR3 contains 15 residues. CDR1 is MDHEN and CDR2 is SYDVKM in the germline V gene. Written as DNA, the CDR3 is TGTGCCAGCAGTTCAACAGGGGTCGGCAAAAACATTCAGTACTTC. This codes for CASSSTGVGKNIQYF.

Worth noting for this clonotype: Because the CDR3 is missing its conserved closing phenylalanine or tryptophan, this is likely a read error. The chain has TRBV20-1 and TRBJ1-2; D perhaps matches TRBD1 (6 bases). Trimming pared 3 bases from V and 6 bases from J, leaving 20 bases between. The germline V gene encodes CDR1 DFQATT and CDR2 SNEGSKA (reference sequence). The CDR3 sequence is 15 residues long. This chain's CDR3 is CSASGAGASENGYTY. The CDR3 DNA is TGCAGTGCTAGCGGAGCAGGGGCATCAGAGAATGGCTACACCTAC.

The genes are TRBV7-2 and TRBJ1-1, with TRBD1 identical over 8 bases. This CDR3 spans 13 amino acids. The germline CDR1 and CDR2 sequences are SGHTA and FQGNSA. After removal of 3 bases from V and 10 bases from J, the junction contained 7 bases not matched to a gene. The CDR3 spells CASSFRQGQGAFF. CDR3 nucleotides: TGTGCCAGCAGCTTTCGACAGGGGCAGGGAGCTTTCTTT.

This clonotype was detected ten times or more. The chain employs TRBV6-5 and TRBJ1-2, with D maybe TRBD1 (6 bases). Germline V lookup: CDR1 MNHEY, CDR2 SVGAGI. This CDR3 spans 13 amino acids. Trimming shortened V by 6 bases and J by 6 bases, and 14 bases separated the two germline ends. The CDR3 region has the DNA TGTGCCAGCAGATACAGGGATACCGATGGCTACACCTTC. Protein product: CASRYRDTDGYTF.

The table lists this clonotype with many counts. The germline gene is not matched at one end of the junction; a read error may be the cause. The V gene is TRBV6-9, the J gene TRBJ2-7; TRBD2 agrees at 7 bases. The CDR3 totals 11 residues. Looked up from germline, CDR1 is MNHGY and CDR2 is SVAAGI. The CDR3 spells CASGDVYEQYF. CDR3 coding DNA: TGCGCCAGCGGGGACGTCTACGAGCAGTACTTC.

At least ten counts were recorded for this clonotype. The chain has TRBV6-2 or TRBV6-3 and TRBJ1-2; 8 nucleotides match TRBD1. This CDR3 is 18 amino acids long. V trimming: 0 bases; J trimming: 3 bases; junction bases outside the gene matches: 12. The V gene's germline CDR1 is MNHEY and CDR2 SVGEGT. In DNA form, the CDR3 reads TGTGCCAGCAGTTACTCCCTCGGGTGGACAGGGAAGGACTATGGCTACACCTTC. This translates into CASSYSLGWTGKDYGYTF.

The sample holds many counts of this clonotype. The rearrangement joins TRBV20-1 to TRBJ1-5, with D possibly being TRBD1 (6 bases). The CDR3 is made up of 14 amino acids. Germline V CDR1 and CDR2: DFQATT, SNEGSKA (reference sequence). Deletions cut 2 bases from V and 0 bases from J, with 8 bases between. The CDR3, as DNA: TGCAGTGCTAGAAGGGGGGATAGCAATCAGCCCCAGCATTTT. It codes for CSARRGDSNQPQHF.

In this sample, this clonotype turned up many times. This chain uses TRBV13 with TRBJ2-2, with D perhaps assigned TRBD1 or TRBD2 (5 bases each). The V and J ends lost 2 bases and 0 bases respectively, with 7 bases between them. The CDR3 is 15 residues long. CDR1 is PRHDT and CDR2 is FYEKMQ in the germline V gene (reference sequence). The CDR3: CASSLPGPNTGELFF. The CDR3 DNA sequence: TGTGCCAGCAGCTTACCGGGACCGAACACCGGGGAGCTGTTTTTT.

This clonotype came up many times. The chain joins TRBV12-3 or TRBV12-4 to TRBJ1-5, with D possibly being TRBD1 (6 bases). Trimming shortened V by 3 bases and J by 6 bases, and 12 bases separated the two germline ends. This CDR3 has 14 amino acids. The CDR3 protein is CASSFGGQGQPQHF. CDR3 bases: TGTGCCAGCAGTTTCGGGGGCCAAGGTCAGCCCCAGCATTTT.

Here the CDR3 DNA reads TGCAGTGCCCGCCGTAGCAGAGGAAATAATTCACCCCTCCACTTT. It yields the protein CSARRSRGNNSPLHF. The V call is TRBV20-1, the J call TRBJ1-6; D unclear. The CDR3 has 15 amino acids. Looked up from germline, CDR1 is DFQATT and CDR2 is SNEGSKA (reference sequence). V was cut by 6 bases and J by 5 bases, with 17 bases left in between.

This sequence joins TRBV13 and TRBJ2-3, with D tentatively TRBD2 (5 bases). V dropped 5 bases and J dropped 0 bases, with 15 bases sitting between them. The CDR3 is made up of 16 amino acids. Germline V lookup: CDR1 PRHDT, CDR2 FYEKMQ (reference sequence). The CDR3 DNA reads TGTGCCAGCAGCCCCCCGGGGAGCTCTAGCACAGATACGCAGTATTTT. Its protein product is CASSPPGSSSTDTQYF.

This clonotype was observed many times. The chain joins TRBV6-5 to TRBJ1-4, with 8 bases aligning to TRBD1. CDR3 length: 15 amino acids. J was trimmed by 3 bases and V by 2 bases; bases with no gene match: 2. In germline, CDR1 is MNHEY, CDR2 SVGAGI. The CDR3 sequence: CASSYGQGSNEKLFF. CDR3 in DNA: TGTGCCAGCAGTTACGGACAGGGCTCTAATGAAAAACTGTTTTTT.

This clonotype was recorded many times. The chain links TRBV24-1 to TRBJ2-1; D not resolved. The germline V gene has CDR1 KGHDR and CDR2 SFDVKD. The CDR3 is 15 amino acids. Trimming took off 3 bases at V and 4 bases at J, with 12 bases between the two ends. CDR3 region: CATSDLSGKYNEQFF. CDR3 bases: TGTGCCACCAGTGATCTGTCAGGAAAGTACAATGAGCAGTTCTTC.

V is TRBV12-3 or TRBV12-4 and J is TRBJ1-5; D call uncertain. The CDR3 is made up of 14 amino acids. V gave up 2 bases and J gave up 3 bases, with 8 bases separating them. As DNA, the CDR3 is TGTGCCAGCAGTTTACGAGGGATCAATCAGCCCCAGCATTTT. Translating gives CASSLRGINQPQHF.

In its sample, this clonotype was seen many times. V usage is TRBV6-1 and J usage is TRBJ2-4, with D unresolved. The germline V and J ends were trimmed by 1 base and 0 bases, with 10 bases remaining between them. The CDR3 length is 16 residues. CDR1 and CDR2 (germline): MNHNS, SASEGT. The CDR3 protein is CASSEGLVLAKNIQYF. The DNA for the CDR3 is TGTGCCAGCAGTGAAGGACTGGTACTAGCCAAAAACATTCAGTACTTC.

This clonotype was found a few times. The chain joins TRBV4-1 to TRBJ2-6; D unclear. Germline CDR1 reads MGHRA; CDR2 reads YSYEKL. V shed 0 bases and J shed 1 base, with 4 bases lying between them. This CDR3 has 15 residues. The CDR3 loop reads CASSQEASGANVLTF. The CDR3 DNA follows: TGCGCCAGCAGCCAAGAGGCTTCTGGGGCCAACGTCCTGACTTTC.

The chain carries TRBV27 and TRBJ1-1; TRBD1 aligns across 9 bases. CDR1 and CDR2 from the germline V gene are MNHEY and SMNVEV (reference sequence). This CDR3 has 15 residues. After removal of 5 bases from V and 3 bases from J, the junction contained 7 bases not matched to a gene. In nucleotides, the CDR3 is TGTGCCAGCAGTAAACAGGGGGCGCGAGACACTGAAGCTTTCTTT. Residues: CASSKQGARDTEAFF.

The J gene is TRBJ2-7, the V gene TRBV2, with D possibly being TRBD1 (5 bases). V lost 1 base, J lost 5 bases, and 15 bases lay in between. The germline V gene has CDR1 SNHLY and CDR2 FYNNEI. This CDR3 is built from 15 residues. The CDR3, as DNA: TGTGCCAGCAGTGAAGGGGGCAGTCGGGTCCACGAGCAGTACTTC. Its protein is CASSEGGSRVHEQYF.

This clonotype was found many times. The chain recombines TRBV12-3 or TRBV12-4 with TRBJ2-5; TRBD2 agrees at 10 bases. Trimming removed 5 bases from V and 1 base from J; junction bases left unmatched: 4. The CDR3 runs to 15 residues. The CDR3 is CASSTRLAGQETQYF. CDR3 nucleotides: TGTGCCAGCAGTACCCGACTAGCGGGCCAAGAGACCCAGTACTTC.

Worth noting for this clonotype: The conserved phenylalanine or tryptophan is not found at the CDR3 terminus, so this likely reflects a read error. Because the CDR3's place on the DNA is in doubt, the DNA is left out and the CDR3 is given as listed by TCRdb. This chain uses TRBV9 with TRBJ1-1; the D segment call TRBD1 is taken from the table without a DNA check. The CDR3 has 16 amino acids, counting both end residues. Germline assignment: CDR1 SGDLS and CDR2 YYNGEE. Here the CDR3 reads CASSSGPSGTGTEACL.

The chain carries TRBV12-3 or TRBV12-4 and TRBJ1-1; no definite D call. The V and J ends lost 7 bases and 5 bases respectively, with 23 bases between them. The CDR3 length is 16 residues. DNA for the CDR3: TGTGCCAGCACCCCGATTTTCGGGTACTCGGGAACTGAAGCTTTCTTT. Encoded protein: CASTPIFGYSGTEAFF.

There are many counts of this clonotype. The chain uses TRBV30 and TRBJ2-5; no firm D call. Germline-derived CDR1 and CDR2 are GTSNPN and SVGIG (reference sequence). The CDR3 is 13 residues long. V lost 3 bases and J lost 2, with 10 bases in between. DNA of the CDR3: TGTGCCTGGAGCAAAAGGGAACAAGAGACCCAGTACTTC. Its translation is CAWSKREQETQYF. The full variable domain, rest sourced from reference TRBV30 and TRBJ2-5, is SQTIHQWPATLVQPVGSPLSLECTVEGTSNPNLYWYRQAAGRGLQLLFYSVGIGQISSEVPQNLSASRPQDRQFILSSKKLLLSDSGFYLCAWSKREQETQYFGPGTRLLVL.

As regards this clonotype: A read error may account for a junction end that differs from germline. The genes are TRBV2 and TRBJ2-7; D is ambiguous. The CDR3 runs 14 residues. CDR1 and CDR2 (germline): SNHLY, FYNNEI. Here the CDR3 reads CASRDRPPSYEQYF. As DNA, the CDR3 is TGTGCCAGCCGTGATCGGCCACCTTCCTACGAGCAGTACTTC. Combining the CDR3 with reference TRBV2 and TRBJ2-7 gives the whole variable domain EPEVTQTPSHQVTQMGQEVILRCVPISNHLYFYWYRQILGQKVEFLVSFYNNEISEKSEIFDDQFSVERPDGSNFTLKIRSTKLEDSAMYFCASRDRPPSYEQYFGPGTRLTVT.

V and J are TRBV11-2 and TRBJ2-5, with D uncertain. Looked up from germline, CDR1 is SGHAT and CDR2 is FQNNGV. There are 13 residues in the CDR3. Trimming took off 4 bases at V and 4 bases at J, with 10 bases between the two ends. This chain's CDR3 is CASSSQQAETQYF. CDR3 DNA sequence: TGTGCCAGCAGCTCCCAGCAGGCAGAGACCCAGTACTTC.

This clonotype occurred many times. The rearrangement links TRBV12-3 or TRBV12-4 to TRBJ2-5; perhaps TRBD1 as D (6 bases). This CDR3 comprises 14 residues. V lost 4 bases, J lost 5 bases, and 14 bases lay in between. CDR3 residues: CASSSFEGEETQYF. CDR3 nucleotide sequence: TGTGCCAGCAGTTCTTTCGAGGGGGAGGAGACCCAGTACTTC.

This clonotype was recorded at least ten times. This chain links TRBV11-2 with TRBJ1-5, with TRBD1 identical over 7 bases. This CDR3 comprises 16 residues. V trimming: 2 bases; J trimming: 0 bases; junction bases outside the gene matches: 4. Germline V gene data show CDR1 as SGHAT and CDR2 as FQNNGV. The CDR3 DNA reads as TGTGCCAGCAGCTTAAGGGGACAGCTTAGCAATCAGCCCCAGCATTTT. As protein: CASSLRGQLSNQPQHF. Variable domain in full (rest from reference TRBV11-2 and TRBJ1-5): EAGVAQSPRYKIIEKRQSVAFWCNPISGHATLYWYQQILGQGPKLLIQFQNNGVVDDSQLPKDRFSAERLKGVDSTLKIQPAKLEDSAVYLCASSLRGQLSNQPQHFGDGTRLSIL.

The chain recombines TRBV4-1 with TRBJ1-6; D unclear. The CDR3 is 15 residues long. Germline CDR1 is MGHRA and CDR2 is YSYEKL. Trimming left V 3 bases short and J 7 bases short, with 13 bases between. The CDR3 bases are TGCGCCAGCAGCCAGAGTACCGGGCCGAATTCACCCCTCCACTTT. Its protein is CASSQSTGPNSPLHF.

In its sample, this clonotype was seen many times. V usage is TRBV20-1 and J usage is TRBJ1-2, with D tentatively TRBD1 (6 bases). The CDR3 has 14 residues. Germline V CDR1 and CDR2: DFQATT, SNEGSKA (reference sequence). V lost 4 bases and J lost 4, with 16 bases in between. The CDR3 loop is CSAKWDGGGYGYTF. CDR3 nucleotides: TGCAGTGCTAAATGGGACGGGGGCGGCTATGGCTACACCTTC.